This record covers a single TCR beta chain. This record comes from a study of T cell responses to AZD1222 COVID-19 vaccine. Trimming removed 3 bases from V and 0 bases from J, with 5 bases in between. This CDR3 contains 13 residues. The V gene's germline CDR1 is LNHDA and CDR2 SQIVND (reference sequence). Profiled with immunoSEQ multiplex PCR; TCRdb holds only in-frame clones, not every one. The data show more than 100,000 clones, approximately 86% seen once. This chain uses TRBV19 with TRBJ1-2; D is undetermined. This clonotype originated in an adult in good health. The sample was peripheral blood, taken on day 0 of AZD1222 vaccination. DNA for the CDR3: TGTGCCAGTAGTATTGTGTCTAACTATGGCTACACCTTC. The encoded protein is CASSIVSNYGYTF.